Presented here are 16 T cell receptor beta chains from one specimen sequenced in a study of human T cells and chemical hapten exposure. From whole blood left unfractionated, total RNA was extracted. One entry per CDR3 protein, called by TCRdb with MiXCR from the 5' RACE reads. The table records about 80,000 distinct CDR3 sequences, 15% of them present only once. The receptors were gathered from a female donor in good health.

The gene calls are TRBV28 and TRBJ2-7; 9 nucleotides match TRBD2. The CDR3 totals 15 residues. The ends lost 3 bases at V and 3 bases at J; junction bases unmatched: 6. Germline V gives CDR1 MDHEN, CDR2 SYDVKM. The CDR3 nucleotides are TGTGCCAGCAGTTTGGGGGGACTAGCCTTCTACGAGCAGTACTTC. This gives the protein CASSLGGLAFYEQYF.

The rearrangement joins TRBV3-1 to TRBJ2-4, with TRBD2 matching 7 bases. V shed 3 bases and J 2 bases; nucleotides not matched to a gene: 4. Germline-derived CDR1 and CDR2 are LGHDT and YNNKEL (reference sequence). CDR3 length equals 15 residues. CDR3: CASSHGTMTKNIQYF. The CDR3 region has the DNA TGTGCCAGCAGCCACGGGACTATGACCAAAAACATTCAGTACTTC.

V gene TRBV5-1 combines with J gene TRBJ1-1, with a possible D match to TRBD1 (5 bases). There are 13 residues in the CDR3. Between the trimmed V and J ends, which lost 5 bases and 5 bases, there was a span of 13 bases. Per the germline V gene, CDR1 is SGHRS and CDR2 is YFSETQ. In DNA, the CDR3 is TGCGCCAGCAGAACAGCGGGGGGGACTGAAGCTTTCTTT. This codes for CASRTAGGTEAFF.

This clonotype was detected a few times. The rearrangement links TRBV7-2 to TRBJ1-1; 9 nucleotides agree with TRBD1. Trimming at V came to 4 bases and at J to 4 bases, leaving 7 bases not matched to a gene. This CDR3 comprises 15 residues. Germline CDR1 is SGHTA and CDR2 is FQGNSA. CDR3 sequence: CASSYSGTGSTEAFF. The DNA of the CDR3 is TGTGCCAGCAGCTACTCCGGGACAGGGTCCACTGAAGCTTTCTTT.

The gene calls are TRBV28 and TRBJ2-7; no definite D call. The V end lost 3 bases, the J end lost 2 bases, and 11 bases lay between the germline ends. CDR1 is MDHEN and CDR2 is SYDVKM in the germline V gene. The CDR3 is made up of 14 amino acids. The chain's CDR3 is CASSFVENPYEQYF. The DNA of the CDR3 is TGTGCCAGCAGTTTTGTGGAAAACCCCTACGAGCAGTACTTC.

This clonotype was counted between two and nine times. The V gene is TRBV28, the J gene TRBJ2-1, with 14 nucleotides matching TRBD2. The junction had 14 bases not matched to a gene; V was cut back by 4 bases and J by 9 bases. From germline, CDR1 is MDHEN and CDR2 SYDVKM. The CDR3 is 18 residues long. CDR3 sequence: CASSSLWTSGRTGAEQFF. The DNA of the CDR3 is TGTGCCAGCAGTTCCTTGTGGACTAGCGGGAGGACCGGGGCTGAGCAGTTCTTC.

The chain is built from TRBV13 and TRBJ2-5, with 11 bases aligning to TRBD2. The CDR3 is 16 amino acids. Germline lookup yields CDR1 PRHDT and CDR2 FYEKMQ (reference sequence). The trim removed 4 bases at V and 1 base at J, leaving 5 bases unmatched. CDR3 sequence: CASSSRLAGRQETQYF. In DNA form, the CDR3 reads TGTGCCAGCAGCTCCAGACTAGCGGGGCGCCAAGAGACCCAGTACTTC. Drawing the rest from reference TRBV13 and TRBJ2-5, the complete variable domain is AAGVIQSPRHLIKEKRETATLKCYPIPRHDTVYWYQQGPGQDPQFLISFYEKMQSDKGSIPDRFSAQQFSDYHSELNMSSLELGDSALYFCASSSRLAGRQETQYFGPGTRLLVL.

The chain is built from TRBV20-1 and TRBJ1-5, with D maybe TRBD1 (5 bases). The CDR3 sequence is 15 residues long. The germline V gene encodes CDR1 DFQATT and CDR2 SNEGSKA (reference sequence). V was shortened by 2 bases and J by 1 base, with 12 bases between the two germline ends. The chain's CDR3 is CSARPWGPSNQPQHF. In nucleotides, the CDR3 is TGCAGTGCTAGACCTTGGGGCCCGAGCAATCAGCCCCAGCATTTT.

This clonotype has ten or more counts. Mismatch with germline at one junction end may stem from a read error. CDR3 in DNA: TGTGCCAGCTCTCCACAGGCGAACTATGGCTACACCTTC. This codes for CASSPQANYGYTF. The chain combines TRBV18 with TRBJ1-2; a possible D gene is TRBD1 (5 bases). Germline assignment: CDR1 KGHSH and CDR2 LQKENI. The CDR3 is 13 amino acids.

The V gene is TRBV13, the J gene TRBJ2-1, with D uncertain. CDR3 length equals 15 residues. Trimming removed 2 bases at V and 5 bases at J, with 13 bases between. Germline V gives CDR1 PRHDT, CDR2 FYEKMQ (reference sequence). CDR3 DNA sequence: TGTGCCAGCAGCTTAAACCCCCGTGGGGACAATGAGCAGTTCTTC. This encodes CASSLNPRGDNEQFF.

The CDR3: CASSLGLASISNQPQHF. The CDR3 region has the DNA TGTGCCAGCAGTTTAGGACTCGCCTCTATAAGCAATCAGCCCCAGCATTTT. This sequence joins TRBV6-6 and TRBJ1-5, with D hard to call. The V gene's germline CDR1 is MNHNY and CDR2 SVGAGI (reference sequence). The V and J ends lost 4 bases and 1 base respectively, with 17 bases between them. CDR3 length equals 17 residues.

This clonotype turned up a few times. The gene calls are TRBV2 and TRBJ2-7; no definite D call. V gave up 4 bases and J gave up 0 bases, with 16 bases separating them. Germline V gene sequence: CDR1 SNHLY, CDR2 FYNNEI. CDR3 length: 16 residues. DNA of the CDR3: TGTGCCAGCAGTGGGTTGGACGAATTGAGCTCCTACGAGCAGTACTTC. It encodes CASSGLDELSSYEQYF.

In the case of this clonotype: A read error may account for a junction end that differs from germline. The CDR3 bases are TGTGCCAGCAGTAAGGCGGACAGAATCAATGGCTATACCTTC. It codes for CASSKADRINGYTF. The J gene is TRBJ1-2, the V gene TRBV6-1; weak D call: TRBD1 (6 bases). CDR3 size: 14 residues. The germline V gene has CDR1 MNHNS and CDR2 SASEGT.

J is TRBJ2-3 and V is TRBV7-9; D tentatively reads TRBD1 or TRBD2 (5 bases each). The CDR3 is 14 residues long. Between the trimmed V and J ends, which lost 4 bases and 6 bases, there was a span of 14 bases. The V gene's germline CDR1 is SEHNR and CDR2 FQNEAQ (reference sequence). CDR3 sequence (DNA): TGTGCCAGCAGCTCGAGAGGGGTCTGGGATACGCAGTATTTT. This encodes CASSSRGVWDTQYF.

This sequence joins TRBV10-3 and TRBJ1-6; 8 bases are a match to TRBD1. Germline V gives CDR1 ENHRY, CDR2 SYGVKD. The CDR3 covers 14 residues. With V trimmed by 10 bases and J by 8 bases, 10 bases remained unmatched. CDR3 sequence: CATTGNRGDSPLHF. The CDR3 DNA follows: TGTGCCACGACCGGAAACAGGGGGGATTCACCCCTCCACTTT.

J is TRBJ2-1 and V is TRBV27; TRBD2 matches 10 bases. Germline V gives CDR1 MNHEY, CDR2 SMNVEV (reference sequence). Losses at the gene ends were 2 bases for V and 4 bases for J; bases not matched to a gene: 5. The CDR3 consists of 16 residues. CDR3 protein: CASSLRGLAEYNEQFF. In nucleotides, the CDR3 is TGTGCCAGCAGTTTAAGAGGACTAGCGGAGTACAATGAGCAGTTCTTC.